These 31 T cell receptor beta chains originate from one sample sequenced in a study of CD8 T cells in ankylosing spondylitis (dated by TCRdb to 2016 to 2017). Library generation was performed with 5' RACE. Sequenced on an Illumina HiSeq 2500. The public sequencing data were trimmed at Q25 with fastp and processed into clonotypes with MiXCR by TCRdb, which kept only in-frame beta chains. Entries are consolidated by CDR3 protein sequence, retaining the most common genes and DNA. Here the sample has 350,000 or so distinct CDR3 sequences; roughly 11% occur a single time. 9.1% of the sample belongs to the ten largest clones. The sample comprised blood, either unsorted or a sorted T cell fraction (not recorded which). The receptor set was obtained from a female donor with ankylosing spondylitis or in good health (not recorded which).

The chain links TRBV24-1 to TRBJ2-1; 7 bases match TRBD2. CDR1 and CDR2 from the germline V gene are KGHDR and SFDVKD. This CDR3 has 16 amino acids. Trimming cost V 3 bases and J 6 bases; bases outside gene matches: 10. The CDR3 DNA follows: TGTGCCACCAGTGATCCTTCGACTAGCAGCCTCAATGAGCAGTTCTTC. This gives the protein CATSDPSTSSLNEQFF.

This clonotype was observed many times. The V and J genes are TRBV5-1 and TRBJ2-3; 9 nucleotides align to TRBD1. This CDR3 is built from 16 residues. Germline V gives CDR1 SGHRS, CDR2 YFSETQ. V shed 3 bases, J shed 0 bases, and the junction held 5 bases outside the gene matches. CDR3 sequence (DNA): TGCGCCAGCAGCTCTGGGACAGGGCTTAGCACAGATACGCAGTATTTT. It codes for CASSSGTGLSTDTQYF.

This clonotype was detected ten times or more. CDR3 sequence (DNA): TGCAGTGCTAACGGGGGGGTAGGATATGGCTACACCTTC. Amino acids: CSANGGVGYGYTF. The chain joins TRBV20-1 to TRBJ1-2; TRBD1 is a possible D gene (5 bases). CDR3 length equals 13 residues. Germline CDR1 is DFQATT and CDR2 is SNEGSKA (reference sequence). Between the trimmed V and J ends, which lost 4 bases and 5 bases, there was a span of 14 bases.

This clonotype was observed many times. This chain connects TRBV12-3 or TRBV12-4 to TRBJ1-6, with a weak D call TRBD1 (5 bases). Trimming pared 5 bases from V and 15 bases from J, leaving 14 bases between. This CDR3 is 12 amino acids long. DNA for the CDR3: TGTGCCAGCAGTCAGGGAATCAGGCTCCTCCACTTT. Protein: CASSQGIRLLHF.

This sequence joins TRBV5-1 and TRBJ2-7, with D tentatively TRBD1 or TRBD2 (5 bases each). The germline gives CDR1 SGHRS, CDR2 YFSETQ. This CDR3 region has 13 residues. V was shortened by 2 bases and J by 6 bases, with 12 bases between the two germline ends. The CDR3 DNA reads TGCGCCAGCAGCTTTGGCAGGGAGCCCGAGCAGTACTTC. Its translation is CASSFGREPEQYF. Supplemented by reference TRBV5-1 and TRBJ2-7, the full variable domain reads KAGVTQTPRYLIKTRGQQVTLSCSPISGHRSVSWYQQTPGQGLQFLFEYFSETQRNKGNFPGRFSGRQFSNSRSEMNVSTLELGDSALYLCASSFGREPEQYFGPGTRLTVT.

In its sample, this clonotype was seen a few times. This CDR3 reads CAWSALQGNTGELFF. CDR3 nucleotide sequence: TGTGCCTGGAGTGCGTTGCAGGGTAACACCGGGGAGCTGTTTTTT. This chain uses TRBV30 with TRBJ2-2; D perhaps matches TRBD1 (5 bases). V lost 1 base, J lost 2 bases, and 11 bases lay in between. This CDR3 comprises 15 residues. Germline V CDR1 and CDR2: GTSNPN, SVGIG (reference sequence). Using reference TRBV30 and TRBJ2-2 for the parts outside the CDR3, the full variable domain is SQTIHQWPATLVQPVGSPLSLECTVEGTSNPNLYWYRQAAGRGLQLLFYSVGIGQISSEVPQNLSASRPQDRQFILSSKKLLLSDSGFYLCAWSALQGNTGELFFGEGSRLTVL.

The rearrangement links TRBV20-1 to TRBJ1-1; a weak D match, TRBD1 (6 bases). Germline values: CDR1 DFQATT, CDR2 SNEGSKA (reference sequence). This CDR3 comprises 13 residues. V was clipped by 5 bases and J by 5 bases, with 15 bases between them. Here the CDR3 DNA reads TGCAGTGCTGCTGGGACACCGGGGACTGAAGCTTTCTTT. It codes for CSAAGTPGTEAFF.

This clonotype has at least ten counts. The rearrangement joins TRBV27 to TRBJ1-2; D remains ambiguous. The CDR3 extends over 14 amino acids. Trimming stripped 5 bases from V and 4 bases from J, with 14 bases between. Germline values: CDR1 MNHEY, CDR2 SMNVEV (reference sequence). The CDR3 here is CASSPASIGYGYTF. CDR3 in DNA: TGTGCCAGCAGTCCGGCTTCAATTGGCTATGGCTACACCTTC.

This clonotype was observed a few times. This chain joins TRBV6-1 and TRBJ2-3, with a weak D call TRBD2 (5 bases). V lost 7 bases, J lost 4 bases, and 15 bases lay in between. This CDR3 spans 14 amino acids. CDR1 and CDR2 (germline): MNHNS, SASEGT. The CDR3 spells CASKGEGPADTQYF. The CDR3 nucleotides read TGTGCCAGCAAAGGCGAGGGTCCCGCAGATACGCAGTATTTT.

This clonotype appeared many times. The DNA for the CDR3 is TGCAGTGCTAGGAGAGGGCAGTCCTACGAGCAGTACTTC. Protein: CSARRGQSYEQYF. This chain connects TRBV20-1 to TRBJ2-7; maybe TRBD2 (5 bases). Trimming cost V 3 bases and J 1 base, with 10 bases left between them. CDR3 length: 13 residues. Germline assignment: CDR1 DFQATT and CDR2 SNEGSKA (reference sequence).

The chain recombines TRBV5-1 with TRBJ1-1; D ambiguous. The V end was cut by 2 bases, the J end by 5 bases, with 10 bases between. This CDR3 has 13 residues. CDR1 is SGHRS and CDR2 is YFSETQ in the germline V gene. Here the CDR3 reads CASSFEVRTEAFF. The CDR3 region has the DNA TGCGCCAGCAGCTTTGAAGTGAGGACTGAAGCTTTCTTT.

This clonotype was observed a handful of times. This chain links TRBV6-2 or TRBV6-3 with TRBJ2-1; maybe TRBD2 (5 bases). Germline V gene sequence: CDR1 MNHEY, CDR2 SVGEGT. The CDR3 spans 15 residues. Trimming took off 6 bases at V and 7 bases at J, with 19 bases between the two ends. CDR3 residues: CASRNEVALPNEQFF. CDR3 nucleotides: TGTGCCAGCAGGAACGAGGTAGCGTTGCCTAATGAGCAGTTCTTC.

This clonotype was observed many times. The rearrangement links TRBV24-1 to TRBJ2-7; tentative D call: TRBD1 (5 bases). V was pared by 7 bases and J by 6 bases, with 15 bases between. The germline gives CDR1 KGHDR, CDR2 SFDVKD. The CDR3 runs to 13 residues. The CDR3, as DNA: TGTGCCACCAGCGATGGACATATACCCGAGCAGTACTTC. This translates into CATSDGHIPEQYF.

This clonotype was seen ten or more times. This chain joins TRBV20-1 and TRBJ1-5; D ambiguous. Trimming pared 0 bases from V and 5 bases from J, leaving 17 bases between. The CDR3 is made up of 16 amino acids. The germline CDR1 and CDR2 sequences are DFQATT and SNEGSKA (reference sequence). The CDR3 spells CSARDDLRSGDQPQHF. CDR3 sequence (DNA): TGCAGTGCTAGAGATGATTTAAGGTCCGGAGATCAGCCCCAGCATTTT.

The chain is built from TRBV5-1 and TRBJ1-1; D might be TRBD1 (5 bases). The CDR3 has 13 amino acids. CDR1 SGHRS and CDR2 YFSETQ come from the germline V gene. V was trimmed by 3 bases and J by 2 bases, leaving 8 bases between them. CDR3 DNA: TGCGCCAGCAGCTCACAGGATAACACTGAAGCTTTCTTT. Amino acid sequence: CASSSQDNTEAFF. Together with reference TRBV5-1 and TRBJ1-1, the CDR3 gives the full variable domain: KAGVTQTPRYLIKTRGQQVTLSCSPISGHRSVSWYQQTPGQGLQFLFEYFSETQRNKGNFPGRFSGRQFSNSRSEMNVSTLELGDSALYLCASSSQDNTEAFFGQGTRLTVV.

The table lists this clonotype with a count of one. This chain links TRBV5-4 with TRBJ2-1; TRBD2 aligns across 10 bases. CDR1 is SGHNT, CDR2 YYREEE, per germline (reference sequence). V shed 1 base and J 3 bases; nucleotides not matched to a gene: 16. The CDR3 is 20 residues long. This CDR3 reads CASSLIISGTSVRLYNEQFF. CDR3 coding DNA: TGTGCCAGCAGCTTGATTATTTCTGGGACTAGCGTAAGGCTCTACAATGAGCAGTTCTTC.

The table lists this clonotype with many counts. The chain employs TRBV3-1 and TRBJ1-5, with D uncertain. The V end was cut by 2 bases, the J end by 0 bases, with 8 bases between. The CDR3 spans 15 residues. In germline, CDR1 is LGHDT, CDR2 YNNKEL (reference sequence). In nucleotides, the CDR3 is TGTGCCAGCAGCCAAAACGGAAATAGCAATCAGCCCCAGCATTTT. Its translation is CASSQNGNSNQPQHF. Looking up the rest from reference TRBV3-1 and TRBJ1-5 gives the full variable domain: DTAVSQTPKYLVTQMGNDKSIKCEQNLGHDTMYWYKQDSKKFLKIMFSYNNKELIINETVPNRFSPKSPDKAHLNLHINSLELGDSAVYFCASSQNGNSNQPQHFGDGTRLSIL.

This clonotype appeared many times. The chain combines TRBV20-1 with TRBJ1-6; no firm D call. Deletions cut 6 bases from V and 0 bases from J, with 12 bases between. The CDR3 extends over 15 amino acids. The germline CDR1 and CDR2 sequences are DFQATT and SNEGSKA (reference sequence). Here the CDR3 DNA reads TGCAGTGCGGCCGACATTTTCTCCTATAATTCACCCCTCCACTTT. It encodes CSAADIFSYNSPLHF.

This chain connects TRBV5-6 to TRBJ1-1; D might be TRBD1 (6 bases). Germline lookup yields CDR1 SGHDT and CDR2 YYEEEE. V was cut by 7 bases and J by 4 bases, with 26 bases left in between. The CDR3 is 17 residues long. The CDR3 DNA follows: TGTGCCAGCGCATTCTGGAGGTTGGGACACGGATTCACTGAAGCTTTCTTT. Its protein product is CASAFWRLGHGFTEAFF.

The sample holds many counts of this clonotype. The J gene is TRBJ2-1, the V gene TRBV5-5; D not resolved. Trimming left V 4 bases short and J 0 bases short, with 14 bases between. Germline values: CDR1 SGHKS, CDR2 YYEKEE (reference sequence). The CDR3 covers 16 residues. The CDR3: CASSLQSDGSYNEQFF. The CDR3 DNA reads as TGTGCCAGCAGCCTACAGTCCGACGGCTCCTACAATGAGCAGTTCTTC. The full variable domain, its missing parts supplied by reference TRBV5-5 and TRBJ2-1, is DAGVTQSPTHLIKTRGQQVTLRCSPISGHKSVSWYQQVLGQGPQFIFQYYEKEERGRGNFPDRFSARQFPNYSSELNVNALLLGDSALYLCASSLQSDGSYNEQFFGPGTRLTVL.

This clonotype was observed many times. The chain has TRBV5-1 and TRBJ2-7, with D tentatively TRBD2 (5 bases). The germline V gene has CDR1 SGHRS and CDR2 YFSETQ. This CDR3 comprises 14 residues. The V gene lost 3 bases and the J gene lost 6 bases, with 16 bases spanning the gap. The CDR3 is CASSSPGRVGEQYF. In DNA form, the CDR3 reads TGCGCCAGCAGCTCCCCGGGAAGGGTCGGCGAGCAGTACTTC.

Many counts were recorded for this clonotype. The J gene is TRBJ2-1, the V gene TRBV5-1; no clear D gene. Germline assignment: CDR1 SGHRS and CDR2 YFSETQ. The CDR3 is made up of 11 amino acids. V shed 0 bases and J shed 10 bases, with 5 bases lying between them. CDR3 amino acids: CASSLDLEQFF. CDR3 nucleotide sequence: TGCGCCAGCAGCTTGGACCTAGAGCAGTTCTTC. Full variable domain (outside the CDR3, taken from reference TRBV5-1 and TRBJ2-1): KAGVTQTPRYLIKTRGQQVTLSCSPISGHRSVSWYQQTPGQGLQFLFEYFSETQRNKGNFPGRFSGRQFSNSRSEMNVSTLELGDSALYLCASSLDLEQFFGPGTRLTVL.

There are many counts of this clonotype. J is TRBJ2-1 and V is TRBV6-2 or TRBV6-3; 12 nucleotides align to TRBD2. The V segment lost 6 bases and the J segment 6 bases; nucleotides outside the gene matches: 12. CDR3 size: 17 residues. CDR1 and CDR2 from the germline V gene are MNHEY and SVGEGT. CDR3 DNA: TGTGCCAGCAGGGAGACTAGCGGGAGCCTCTCGATCAATGAGCAGTTCTTC. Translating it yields CASRETSGSLSINEQFF.

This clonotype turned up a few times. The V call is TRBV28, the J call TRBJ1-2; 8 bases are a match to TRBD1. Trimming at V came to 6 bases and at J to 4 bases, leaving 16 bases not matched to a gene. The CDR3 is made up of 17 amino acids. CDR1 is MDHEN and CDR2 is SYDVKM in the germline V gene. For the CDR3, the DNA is TGTGCCAGCAGCCTGACGGGGACAGGAGTAAAAATCTATGGCTACACCTTC. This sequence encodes CASSLTGTGVKIYGYTF.

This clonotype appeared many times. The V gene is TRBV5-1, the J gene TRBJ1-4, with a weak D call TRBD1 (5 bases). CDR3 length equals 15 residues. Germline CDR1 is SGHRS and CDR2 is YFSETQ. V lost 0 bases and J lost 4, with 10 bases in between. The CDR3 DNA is TGCGCCAGCAGCTTGGTCGGGACCGTTAATGAAAAACTGTTTTTT. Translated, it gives CASSLVGTVNEKLFF.

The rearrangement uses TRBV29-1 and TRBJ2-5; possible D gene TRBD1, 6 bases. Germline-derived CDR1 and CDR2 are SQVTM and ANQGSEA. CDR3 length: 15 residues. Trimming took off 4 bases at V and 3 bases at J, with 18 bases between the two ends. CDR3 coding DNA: TGCAGCGTTGTGGGTTTCGACAGGAGAAAAGAGACCCAGTACTTC. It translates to CSVVGFDRRKETQYF.

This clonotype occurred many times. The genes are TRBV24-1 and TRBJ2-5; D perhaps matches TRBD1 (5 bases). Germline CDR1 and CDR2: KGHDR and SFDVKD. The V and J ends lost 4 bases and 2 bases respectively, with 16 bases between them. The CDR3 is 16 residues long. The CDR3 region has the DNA TGTGCCACCAGTGACAACCGAGACAGCTTACAAGAGACCCAGTACTTC. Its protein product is CATSDNRDSLQETQYF.

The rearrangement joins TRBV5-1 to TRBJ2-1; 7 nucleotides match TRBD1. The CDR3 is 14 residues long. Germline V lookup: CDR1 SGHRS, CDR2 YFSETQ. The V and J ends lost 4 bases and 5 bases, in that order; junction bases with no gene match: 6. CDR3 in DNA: TGCGCCAGCAGCATCCGGGACAGAAACAATGAGCAGTTCTTC. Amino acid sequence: CASSIRDRNNEQFF.

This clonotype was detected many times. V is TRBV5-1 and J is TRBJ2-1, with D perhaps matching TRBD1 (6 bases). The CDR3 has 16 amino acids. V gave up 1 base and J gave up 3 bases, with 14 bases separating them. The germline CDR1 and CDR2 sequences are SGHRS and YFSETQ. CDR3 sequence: CASSLFGGAGYNEQFF. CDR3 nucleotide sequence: TGCGCCAGCAGCTTGTTTGGGGGCGCGGGCTACAATGAGCAGTTCTTC.

The CDR3 loop is CASRTSQNTEAFF. CDR3 nucleotide sequence: TGTGCCAGCAGAACGTCACAGAACACTGAAGCTTTCTTT. The chain uses TRBV7-2 and TRBJ1-1; D ambiguous. This CDR3 has 13 residues. The germline CDR1 and CDR2 sequences are SGHTA and FQGNSA. V lost 6 bases and J 1 base, leaving 9 bases between the germline ends.

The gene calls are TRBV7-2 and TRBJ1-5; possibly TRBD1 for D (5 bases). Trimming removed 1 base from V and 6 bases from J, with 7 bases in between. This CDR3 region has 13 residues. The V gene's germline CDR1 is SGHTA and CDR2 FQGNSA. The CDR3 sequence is CASSLGGVQPQHF. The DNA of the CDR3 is TGTGCCAGCAGCTTAGGGGGGGTTCAGCCCCAGCATTTT. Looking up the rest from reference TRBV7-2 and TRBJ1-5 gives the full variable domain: GAGVSQSPSNKVTEKGKDVELRCDPISGHTALYWYRQSLGQGLEFLIYFQGNSAPDKSGLPSDRFSAERTGGSVSTLTIQRTQQEDSAVYLCASSLGGVQPQHFGDGTRLSIL.